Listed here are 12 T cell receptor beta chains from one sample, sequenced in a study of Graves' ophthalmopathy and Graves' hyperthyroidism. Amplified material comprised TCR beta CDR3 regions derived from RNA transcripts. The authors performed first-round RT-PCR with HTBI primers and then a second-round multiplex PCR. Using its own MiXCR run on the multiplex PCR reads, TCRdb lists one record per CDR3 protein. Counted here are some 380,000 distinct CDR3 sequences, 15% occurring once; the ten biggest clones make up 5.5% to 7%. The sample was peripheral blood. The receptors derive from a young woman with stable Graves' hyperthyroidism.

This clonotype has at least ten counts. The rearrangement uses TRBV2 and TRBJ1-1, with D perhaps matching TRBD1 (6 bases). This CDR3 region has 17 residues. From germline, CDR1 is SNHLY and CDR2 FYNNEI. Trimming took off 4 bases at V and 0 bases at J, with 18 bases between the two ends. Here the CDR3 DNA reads TGTGCCAGCAGTGTCCCCAGGGGCGCTCAGATGAACACTGAAGCTTTCTTT. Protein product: CASSVPRGAQMNTEAFF.

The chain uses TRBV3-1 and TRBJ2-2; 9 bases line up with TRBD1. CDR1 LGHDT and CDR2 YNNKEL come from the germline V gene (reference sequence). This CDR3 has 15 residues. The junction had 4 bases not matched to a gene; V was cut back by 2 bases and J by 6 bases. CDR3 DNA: TGTGCCAGCAGCCAATGGGGACAGGGCGCCGGGGAGCTGTTTTTT. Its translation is CASSQWGQGAGELFF. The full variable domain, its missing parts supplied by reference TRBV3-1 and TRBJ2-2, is DTAVSQTPKYLVTQMGNDKSIKCEQNLGHDTMYWYKQDSKKFLKIMFSYNNKELIINETVPNRFSPKSPDKAHLNLHINSLELGDSAVYFCASSQWGQGAGELFFGEGSRLTVL.

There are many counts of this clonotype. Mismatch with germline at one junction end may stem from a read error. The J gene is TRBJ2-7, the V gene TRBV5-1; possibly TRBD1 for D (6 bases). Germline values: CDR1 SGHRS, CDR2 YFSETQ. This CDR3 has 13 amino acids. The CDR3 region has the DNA TGTGCCAGCAGCCCGGGACACGGCTACGAGCAGTACTTC. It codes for CASSPGHGYEQYF.

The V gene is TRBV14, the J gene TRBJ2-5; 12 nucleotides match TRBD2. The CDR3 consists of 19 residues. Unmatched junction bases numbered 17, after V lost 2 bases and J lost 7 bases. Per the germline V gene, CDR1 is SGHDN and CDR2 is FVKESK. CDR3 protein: CASSQRIFGTSGQSGTQYF. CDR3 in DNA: TGTGCCAGCAGCCAACGAATTTTTGGGACTAGCGGGCAAAGTGGGACCCAGTACTTC.

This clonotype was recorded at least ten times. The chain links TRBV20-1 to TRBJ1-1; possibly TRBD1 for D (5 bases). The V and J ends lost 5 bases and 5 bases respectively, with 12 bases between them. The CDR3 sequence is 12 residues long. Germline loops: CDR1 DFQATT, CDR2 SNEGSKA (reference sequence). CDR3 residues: CSAPRSGTEAFF. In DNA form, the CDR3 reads TGCAGTGCTCCCCGGTCAGGGACTGAAGCTTTCTTT.

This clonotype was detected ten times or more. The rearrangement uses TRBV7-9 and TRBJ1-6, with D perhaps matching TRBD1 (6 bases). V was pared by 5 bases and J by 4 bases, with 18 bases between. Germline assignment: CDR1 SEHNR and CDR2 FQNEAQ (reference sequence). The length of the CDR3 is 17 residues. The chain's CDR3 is CASSPSVGALYNSPLHF. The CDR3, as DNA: TGTGCCAGCAGCCCCTCCGTGGGGGCTCTATATAATTCACCCCTCCACTTT.

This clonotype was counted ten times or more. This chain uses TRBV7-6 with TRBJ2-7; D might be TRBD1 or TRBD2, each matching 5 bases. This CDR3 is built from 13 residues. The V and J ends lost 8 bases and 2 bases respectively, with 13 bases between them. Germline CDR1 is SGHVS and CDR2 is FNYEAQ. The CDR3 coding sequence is TGTGCCAGCGGCCAGGGACCTACCTACGAGCAGTACTTC. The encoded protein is CASGQGPTYEQYF.

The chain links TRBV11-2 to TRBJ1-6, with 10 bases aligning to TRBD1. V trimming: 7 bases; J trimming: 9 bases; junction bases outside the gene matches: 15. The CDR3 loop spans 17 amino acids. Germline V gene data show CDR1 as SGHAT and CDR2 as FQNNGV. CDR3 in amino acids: CASIQPPGTGVISPLHF. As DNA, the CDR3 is TGTGCCAGCATCCAACCCCCCGGGACAGGGGTTATTTCACCCCTCCACTTT. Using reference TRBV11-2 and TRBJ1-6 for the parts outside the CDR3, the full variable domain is EAGVAQSPRYKIIEKRQSVAFWCNPISGHATLYWYQQILGQGPKLLIQFQNNGVVDDSQLPKDRFSAERLKGVDSTLKIQPAKLEDSAVYLCASIQPPGTGVISPLHFGNGTRLTVT.

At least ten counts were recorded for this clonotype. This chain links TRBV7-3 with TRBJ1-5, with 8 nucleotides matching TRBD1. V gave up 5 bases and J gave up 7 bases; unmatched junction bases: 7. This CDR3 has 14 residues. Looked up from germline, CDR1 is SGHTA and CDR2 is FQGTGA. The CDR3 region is CASSPTGAGQPQHF. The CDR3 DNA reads TGTGCCAGCAGCCCGACAGGGGCAGGGCAGCCCCAGCATTTT.

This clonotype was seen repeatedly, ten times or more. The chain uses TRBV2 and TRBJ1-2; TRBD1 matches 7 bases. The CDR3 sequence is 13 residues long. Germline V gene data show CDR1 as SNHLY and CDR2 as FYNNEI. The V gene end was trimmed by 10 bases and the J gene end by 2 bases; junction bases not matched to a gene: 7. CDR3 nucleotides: TGTGCCACCCTTGAGGGACAGAACTATGGCTACACCTTC. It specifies CATLEGQNYGYTF. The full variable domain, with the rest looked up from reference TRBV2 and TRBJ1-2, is EPEVTQTPSHQVTQMGQEVILRCVPISNHLYFYWYRQILGQKVEFLVSFYNNEISEKSEIFDDQFSVERPDGSNFTLKIRSTKLEDSAMYFCATLEGQNYGYTFGSGTRLTVV.

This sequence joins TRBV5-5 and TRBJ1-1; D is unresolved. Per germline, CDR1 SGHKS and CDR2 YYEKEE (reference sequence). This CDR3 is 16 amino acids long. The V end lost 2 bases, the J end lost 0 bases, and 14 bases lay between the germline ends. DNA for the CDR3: TGTGCCAGCAGCTTCTGGACCGCTGCTATGAACACTGAAGCTTTCTTT. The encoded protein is CASSFWTAAMNTEAFF.

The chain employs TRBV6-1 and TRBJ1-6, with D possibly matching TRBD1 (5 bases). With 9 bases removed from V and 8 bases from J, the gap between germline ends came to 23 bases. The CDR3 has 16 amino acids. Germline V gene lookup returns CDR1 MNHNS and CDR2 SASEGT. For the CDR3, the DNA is TGTGCCAGTCATCGACGGGACCACCGGGTGGATTCACCCCTCCACTTT. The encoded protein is CASHRRDHRVDSPLHF.